The T cell receptor (beta chain) described here comes from a study of beta chain features in type 1 diabetes. The CDR3 has 16 residues. Germline V gene lookup returns CDR1 SGHNT and CDR2 YYREEE (reference sequence). The J segment lost 2 bases and the V segment lost 1 base, leaving 5 bases of the junction unmatched. Since all of the isolated RNA was reverse transcribed, expressed TCRB transcripts were what got sequenced. The average output of naive, central memory and regulatory T cell samples was 3 million to 4 million reads. Sequencing was performed with immunoSEQ multiplex PCR; in TCRdb, only in-frame clones are kept and a portion is missing. This sample has around 430,000 clones, with over 25% found just once.

V is TRBV5-4 and J is TRBJ2-3; 9 bases map to TRBD2. Input material: naive CD4+ T cells from blood. The sequence was collected from a man between 18 and 35 years old in good health. The CDR3 region is CASSLRLAGITDTQYF. The CDR3, as DNA: TGTGCCAGCAGCTTGAGGCTAGCGGGGATCACAGATACGCAGTATTTT.